Listed below are T cell receptor beta chains from one sample, sequenced in a study of T-cell reconstitution after alpha-beta-depleted transplantation in children. From the PCR reads, TCRdb called clonotypes with MiXCR, one entry per CDR3 protein. The profile shows 600,000 or so distinct CDR3 sequences, 23% of them singletons. The source was PBMCs, mostly from graft donor cells, collected 360 days after TCRalphabeta/CD19-depleted stem cell transplant. The receptors were gathered from a boy in the first two years of life who had a stem cell transplant for acute myeloid leukemia, so the T cells may come from the graft donor. The CDR3 runs from the conserved cysteine through the conserved F or W. A D gene is named only where the DNA matches it firmly. Some rows have no size entry. The others give once, few or many, or a class for an expanded clone.

abundance,d_gene,v_gene,j_gene,CDR3nt,CDR3aa
few,.,TRBV5-1,TRBJ1-1,TGCGCCAGCAGTCATACGACAGGGAACACTGAAGCTTTCTTT,CASSHTTGNTEAFF
.,.,TRBV7-3,TRBJ2-1,TGTGCCAGCAGCTCCACAGGGACCCAGGAGCAGTTCTTC,CASSSTGTQEQFF
few,.,TRBV27,TRBJ1-5,TGTGCCAGCAGTCCAGGGGTGGGGCCCCAGCATTTT,CASSPGVGPQHF
few,.,TRBV27,TRBJ2-1,TGTGCCAGCCTGGGAGGGGGTGGCGATGAGCAGTTCTTC,CASLGGGGDEQFF
many,TRBD1,TRBV7-9,TRBJ1-1,TGTGCCAGCAGCTTAGCGCAGGGGGCTGAAGCTTTCTTT,CASSLAQGAEAFF
few,.,TRBV7-2,TRBJ2-1,TGTGCCAGCAGCTTCGGACTCTTCTCCTACAATGAGCAGTTCTTC,CASSFGLFSYNEQFF
many,TRBD2,TRBV7-2,TRBJ2-3,TGTGCCAGCAGCTCCGGACTAGCGGGGGTTCTAGATACGCAGTATTTT,CASSSGLAGVLDTQYF
many,.,TRBV12-3/TRBV12-4,TRBJ1-3,TGTGCCAGCAGTTTTGTCCCCGCGGGGACCATATATTTT,CASSFVPAGTIYF
.,.,TRBV12-3/TRBV12-4,TRBJ2-3,TGTGCCAGCAGTTCCACGACAGGAGATACGCAGTATTTT,CASSSTTGDTQYF
few,.,TRBV7-6,TRBJ2-5,TGTGCCAGCAGCTTCAAGGGTGGGCGGGAGACCCAGTACTTC,CASSFKGGRETQYF
many,TRBD1,TRBV28,TRBJ2-5,TGTGCCAGCAGTTTCTGGAAGGGACAGGGGGAGACCCAGTACTTC,CASSFWKGQGETQYF
many,TRBD2,TRBV28,TRBJ2-1,TGTGCCAGTAGGACTAGCGGGGGGTCCTACAATGAGCAGTTCTTC,CASRTSGGSYNEQFF
.,.,TRBV28,TRBJ1-2,TGTGCCAGCAGTACCAGGGGAAGGGGCTACACCTTC,CASSTRGRGYTF
.,.,TRBV29-1,TRBJ1-1,TGCAGCGTTGAGGACCTGACAGGCCTCGGAGAAGCTTTCTTT,CSVEDLTGLGEAFF
few,TRBD2,TRBV20-1,TRBJ2-1,TGCAGTGCTTTGACAGTCGGGGGGTACAATGAGCAGTTCTTC,CSALTVGGYNEQFF
.,.,TRBV29-1,TRBJ2-2,TGCAGCGTTGTGACCGGGGTCCACACCGGGGAGCTGTTTTTT,CSVVTGVHTGELFF
few,.,TRBV15,TRBJ1-5,TGTGCCACCAGCAGACCGGACAAGGGGGAGGCCCAGCATTTT,CATSRPDKGEAQHF
.,.,TRBV20-1,TRBJ1-5,TGCAGTCCGACCGTGAGGGGTAATCAGCCCCAGCATTTT,CSPTVRGNQPQHF
.,TRBD2,TRBV29-1,TRBJ2-3,TGCAGCGGGGCGAGGGCGGGGGTTAGCACAGATACGCAGTATTTT,CSGARAGVSTDTQYF
few,TRBD2,TRBV4-3,TRBJ2-3,TGCGCCAGCAGCCAGAGTGGTAGCGGGGGGCACCCAAGCACAGATACGCAGTATTTT,CASSQSGSGGHPSTDTQYF